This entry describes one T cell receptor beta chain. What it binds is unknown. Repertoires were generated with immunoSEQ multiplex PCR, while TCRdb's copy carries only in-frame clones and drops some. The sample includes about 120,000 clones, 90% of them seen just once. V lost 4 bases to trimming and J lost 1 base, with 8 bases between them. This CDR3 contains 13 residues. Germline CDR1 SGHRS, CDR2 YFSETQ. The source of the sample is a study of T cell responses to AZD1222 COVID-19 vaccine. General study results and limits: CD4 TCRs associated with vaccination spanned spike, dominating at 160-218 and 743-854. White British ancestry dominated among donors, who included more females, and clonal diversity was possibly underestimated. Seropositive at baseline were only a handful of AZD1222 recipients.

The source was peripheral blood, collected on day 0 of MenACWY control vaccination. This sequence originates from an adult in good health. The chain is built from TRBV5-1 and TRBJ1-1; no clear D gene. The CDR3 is CASSPRPNTEAFF. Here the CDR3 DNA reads TGCGCCAGCAGCCCCAGACCGAACACTGAAGCTTTCTTT. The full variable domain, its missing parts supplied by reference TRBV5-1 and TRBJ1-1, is KAGVTQTPRYLIKTRGQQVTLSCSPISGHRSVSWYQQTPGQGLQFLFEYFSETQRNKGNFPGRFSGRQFSNSRSEMNVSTLELGDSALYLCASSPRPNTEAFFGQGTRLTVV.